What follows is one T cell receptor (beta chain) and its context. The antigen remains unidentified. This sample was included in a study of post-analysis software for immune sequencing data. Study outcomes and limitations: Roughly 5 TRBV segments occurring more often in patients than controls included TRBV5-6, TRBV5-1 and TRBV20-1.

V dropped 4 bases and J dropped 3; count of bases not matched to a gene: 6. CDR1 and CDR2 from the germline V gene are MGHRA and YSYEKL. CDR3 length: 18 amino acids. Included in the TCR beta cDNA libraries were unique molecular identifiers. TCRdb independently ran MiXCR on the PCR reads; one entry per CDR3 protein. The table has 550,000 to 700,000 distinct CDR3 sequences, roughly 47% seen once. Sequenced: blood. This clonotype was obtained from a girl aged 10 to 17 with multiple sclerosis. This chain joins TRBV4-1 and TRBJ2-4, with 16 nucleotides matching TRBD2. CDR3 nucleotide sequence: TGCGCCAGCAGCCCGGGACTAGCGGGAGGGAGGGGCAAAAACATTCAGTACTTC. This gives the protein CASSPGLAGGRGKNIQYF.